These T cell receptor beta chains were read from a single sample in a study of cytomegalovirus exposure and HLA in healthy donors. The repertoire was sequenced with immunoSEQ multiplex PCR; TCRdb's copy has only in-frame clones and lacks some. This repertoire shows more than 130,000 clones, 55% to 80% found once; its top ten account for around 15%. Input material: PBMCs. The receptors derive from a human donor in good health. Each CDR3 is given with its conserved first and last residue. The order of the fields is V gene, clone size, D gene, J gene, CDR3 protein, CDR3 DNA. A D gene is named only where the DNA matches it firmly. Clone sizes are given selectively: once, few, many, or a class where the clone is expanded.

TRBV6-1,once,TRBD2,TRBJ2-3,CASSSLGLASDTQYF,TGTGCCAGCAGTTCCCTGGGACTAGCGTCAGATACGCAGTATTTT
TRBV10-3,.,.,TRBJ1-1,CAISESWGVVNTEAFF,TGTGCCATCAGTGAGTCGTGGGGGGTGGTGAACACTGAAGCTTTCTTT
TRBV28,.,.,TRBJ1-5,CASSFGRGFNQPQHF,TGTGCCAGCAGTTTCGGTCGTGGTTTTAATCAGCCCCAGCATTTT
TRBV18,.,TRBD1,TRBJ1-1,CASSLGTVNTEAFF,TGTGCCAGCTCACTTGGGACAGTGAACACTGAAGCTTTCTTT
TRBV5-1,.,.,TRBJ1-1,CASSFSGPGIADTEAFF,TGCGCCAGCAGCTTCAGCGGACCCGGAATCGCGGACACTGAAGCTTTCTTT
TRBV7-9,.,TRBD1,TRBJ1-6,CASSRQGLSPLHF,TGTGCCAGCAGCCGACAGGGACTTTCACCCCTCCACTTT
TRBV5-1,few,TRBD2,TRBJ2-1,CASSINSGGADEQFF,TGCGCCAGCAGCATAAACAGCGGGGGGGCGGATGAGCAGTTCTTC
TRBV2,few,.,TRBJ2-1,CASSKLRGNEQFF,TGTGCCAGCAGTAAACTCAGAGGCAATGAGCAGTTCTTC
TRBV20-1,.,.,TRBJ1-2,CSGEWYGYTF,TGCAGTGGAGAGTGGTATGGCTACACCTTC
TRBV29-1,few,.,TRBJ2-5,CSVEGQGGETQYF,TGCAGCGTTGAAGGGCAGGGTGGGGAGACCCAGTACTTC
TRBV5-1,once,TRBD2,TRBJ2-1,CASTLAGGPSSYNEQFF,TGCGCCAGCACCCTAGCGGGGGGACCTAGCTCCTACAATGAGCAGTTCTTC
TRBV6-5,.,.,TRBJ2-7,CASSYRGGDTYEQYF,TGTGCCAGCAGTTACAGGGGCGGGGATACCTACGAGCAGTACTTC
TRBV10-3,.,.,TRBJ2-3,CAIRMGNTSTDTQYF,TGTGCCATCCGTATGGGCAATACTAGCACAGATACGCAGTATTTT
TRBV29-1,.,.,TRBJ2-7,CSVERGYGQSYEQYF,TGCAGCGTTGAAAGGGGGTACGGACAGTCCTACGAGCAGTACTTC
TRBV27,few,.,TRBJ2-7,CASRSLGASSYEQYF,TGTGCCAGCAGGTCTTTGGGGGCGAGCTCCTACGAGCAGTACTTC
TRBV7-9,few,TRBD2,TRBJ2-5,CASSLPRSGTGTQYF,TGTGCCAGCAGCTTACCACGGAGCGGGACTGGGACCCAGTACTTC
TRBV5-1,.,TRBD2,TRBJ2-2,CASSLRRGEADTGELFF,TGCGCCAGCAGCTTGAGGCGGGGGGAGGCGGACACCGGGGAGCTGTTTTTT
TRBV5-4,.,TRBD2,TRBJ2-7,CASSPGGGYEQYF,TGTGCCAGCAGCCCGGGGGGTGGGTACGAGCAGTACTTC
TRBV10-3,.,TRBD1,TRBJ1-1,CAISSKGQTSNTEAFF,TGTGCCATCAGCTCTAAGGGACAGACGAGCAACACTGAAGCTTTCTTT
TRBV27,few,.,TRBJ2-1,CASSQTASSYNEQFF,TGTGCCAGCAGCCAGACTGCTAGCTCCTACAATGAGCAGTTCTTC
TRBV21-1,once,.,TRBJ2-1,CASSKGRCGSYNEQFF,TGTGCCAGCAGCAAAGGGCGGTGCGGGAGCTACAATGAGCAGTTCTTC
TRBV4-2,.,TRBD2,TRBJ2-3,CASSQDWASGRVDTQYF,TGTGCCAGCAGCCAAGATTGGGCTAGCGGGAGGGTGGATACGCAGTATTTT
TRBV7-3,.,TRBD2,TRBJ2-5,CASSQSGGGRETQYF,TGTGCCAGCAGCCAAAGCGGGGGGGGCAGGGAGACCCAGTACTTC
TRBV12-5,.,TRBD1,TRBJ1-1,CASGRTGQGRATEAFF,TGTGCTAGTGGCCGTACCGGACAGGGACGGGCCACTGAAGCTTTCTTT
TRBV29-1,.,TRBD2,TRBJ2-1,CSVVFSGNYNEQFF,TGCAGCGTTGTCTTTAGCGGGAACTACAATGAGCAGTTCTTC
TRBV6-1,.,TRBD1,TRBJ1-2,CASTGGGGYTF,TGTGCCAGTACAGGGGGCGGTGGCTACACCTTC
TRBV2,.,TRBD1,TRBJ1-2,CASSIRDRVSGYTF,TGTGCCAGCAGTATCCGGGACAGGGTCTCTGGCTACACCTTC
TRBV5-4,.,TRBD1,TRBJ2-5,CASSRQGLQETQYF,TGTGCCAGCAGCCGACAGGGGCTCCAAGAGACCCAGTACTTC
TRBV14,.,.,TRBJ1-1,CASSQAYRVGAEAFF,TGTGCCAGCAGCCAAGCTTACAGGGTCGGAGCTGAAGCTTTCTTT